The 7 T cell receptor beta chains below all came from one sample that was sequenced in a study of cytomegalovirus exposure and HLA in healthy donors. Primers included in the PCR were 60 Vbeta and 13 Jbeta primers. The data were produced by immunoSEQ multiplex PCR, yet TCRdb's version contains in-frame clones alone and is incomplete. The profile shows over 150,000 clones, approximately 73% of them singletons. The sequenced material came from PBMCs. Receptor source: a man in his fifties in good health and CMV-seronegative.

This clone occurred a few times. V is TRBV10-3 and J is TRBJ1-4; 11 bases are a match to TRBD1. The CDR3 has 12 residues. V gave up 10 bases and J gave up 8 bases; unmatched junction bases: 3. In germline, CDR1 is ENHRY, CDR2 SYGVKD. CDR3 sequence: CATGTGGEKLFF. CDR3 in DNA: TGTGCCACCGGGACAGGGGGGGAAAAACTGTTTTTT.

The chain joins TRBV9 to TRBJ2-3; TRBD1 agrees at 7 bases. V lost 4 bases to trimming and J lost 0 bases; unmatched junction nucleotides: 5. Germline loops: CDR1 SGDLS, CDR2 YYNGEE. CDR3 length equals 15 residues. The CDR3 protein is CASSIGGYSTDTQYF. CDR3 bases: TGTGCCAGCAGCATAGGGGGCTATAGCACAGATACGCAGTATTTT. Full variable domain (missing parts from reference TRBV9 and TRBJ2-3): DSGVTQTPKHLITATGQRVTLRCSPRSGDLSVYWYQQSLDQGLQFLIQYYNGEERAKGNILERFSAQQFPDLHSELNLSSLELGDSALYFCASSIGGYSTDTQYFGPGTRLTVL.

The chain uses TRBV15 and TRBJ2-1; a possible D gene is TRBD1 (7 bases). Looked up from germline, CDR1 is LNHNV and CDR2 is YYDKDF (reference sequence). The V and J ends lost 0 bases and 7 bases respectively, with 13 bases between them. The CDR3 is 15 residues long. The CDR3 DNA is TGTGCCACCAGCAGAGACAGGGGGGAAATGAATGAGCAGTTCTTC. Translation: CATSRDRGEMNEQFF.

The genes are TRBV7-9 and TRBJ1-4; no reliable D call. Germline V CDR1 and CDR2: SEHNR, FQNEAQ (reference sequence). This CDR3 is 16 amino acids long. The V gene lost 1 base and the J gene lost 5 bases, with 14 bases spanning the gap. The chain's CDR3 is CASSLGDIYSNEKLFF. The DNA for the CDR3 is TGTGCCAGCAGCTTAGGTGACATCTATTCAAATGAAAAACTGTTTTTT. The whole variable domain, filled in from reference TRBV7-9 and TRBJ1-4, reads DTGVSQNPRHKITKRGQNVTFRCDPISEHNRLYWYRQTLGQGPEFLTYFQNEAQLEKSRLLSDRFSAERPKGSFSTLEIQRTEQGDSAMYLCASSLGDIYSNEKLFFGSGTQLSVL.

The rearrangement joins TRBV6-1 to TRBJ1-4; D gene ambiguous. CDR3 length: 14 residues. Per the germline V gene, CDR1 is MNHNS and CDR2 is SASEGT. V gave up 3 bases and J gave up 5 bases, with 10 bases separating them. The chain's CDR3 is CASSEEAGNEKLFF. CDR3 bases: TGTGCCAGCAGTGAGGAGGCGGGGAATGAAAAACTGTTTTTT.

The table lists this clone with a few counts. The chain has TRBV15 and TRBJ1-2; D uncertain. Deletions cut 1 base from V and 2 bases from J, with 8 bases between. The germline gives CDR1 LNHNV, CDR2 YYDKDF (reference sequence). The CDR3 is 14 amino acids. The CDR3 DNA is TGTGCCACCAGCAGAGTTCCCCCGAACTATGGCTACACCTTC. Protein product: CATSRVPPNYGYTF.

V usage is TRBV29-1 and J usage is TRBJ1-5; 9 bases align to TRBD1. The V gene's germline CDR1 is SQVTM and CDR2 ANQGSEA. The trim removed 5 bases at V and 6 bases at J, leaving 8 bases unmatched. This CDR3 spans 14 amino acids. This chain's CDR3 is CSVSQGAGGQPQHF. CDR3 nucleotides: TGCAGCGTTTCACAGGGGGCTGGGGGTCAGCCCCAGCATTTT.